What follows are 18 T cell receptor beta chains derived from one specimen sequenced in a study of shared clonotypes between healthy human individuals. TCRdb keeps only in-frame clones here, not all; method: immunoSEQ multiplex PCR. The table shows approximately 1,500,000 clones, with around 97% occurring only once. The sample consisted of naive CD4+ T cells sorted from blood. As for subset: CD45RA+ positively selected. Every receptor here comes from a man aged 25-45 years in good health.

In this sample, this clone turned up once. The chain has TRBV19 and TRBJ1-2; 7 nucleotides align to TRBD1. Germline-derived CDR1 and CDR2 are LNHDA and SQIVND (reference sequence). There are 14 residues in the CDR3. The V segment lost 6 bases and the J segment 7 bases; nucleotides outside the gene matches: 11. The CDR3 reads CASSPAGQVFGYTF. CDR3 DNA: TGTGCCAGTAGCCCCGCCGGACAGGTCTTTGGCTACACCTTC.

The V call is TRBV5-8, the J call TRBJ1-1; TRBD1 agrees at 7 bases. The V segment lost 4 bases and the J segment 4 bases; nucleotides outside the gene matches: 25. Germline V gene sequence: CDR1 SGHTS, CDR2 YDEGEE. This CDR3 comprises 20 residues. CDR3 sequence reads: CASSRRTIDRVGRQGTEAFF. The CDR3 DNA sequence: TGTGCCAGCAGCCGGCGGACAATTGACAGGGTGGGCCGGCAGGGCACTGAAGCTTTCTTT.

The chain recombines TRBV9 with TRBJ2-3, with TRBD2 identical over 11 bases. The length of the CDR3 is 17 residues. Germline V gene sequence: CDR1 SGDLS, CDR2 YYNGEE. The trim removed 0 bases at V and 4 bases at J, leaving 7 bases unmatched. The CDR3 protein is CASSVVTSGSHADTQYF. DNA for the CDR3: TGTGCCAGCAGCGTAGTAACTAGCGGGAGTCATGCAGATACGCAGTATTTT.

The rearrangement joins TRBV4-2 to TRBJ2-3, with D possibly TRBD2 on 5 matching bases. Germline loops: CDR1 LGHNA, CDR2 YNFKEQ. The CDR3 runs to 19 residues. Trimming pared 0 bases from V and 2 bases from J, leaving 21 bases between. The CDR3: CASSQDSHGPGGLTDTQYF. In nucleotides, the CDR3 is TGTGCCAGCAGCCAAGATAGTCACGGGCCCGGAGGACTCACAGATACGCAGTATTTT.

The chain joins TRBV19 to TRBJ1-4; D possibly corresponds to TRBD1 (5 bases). Germline values: CDR1 LNHDA, CDR2 SQIVND (reference sequence). Trimming pared 7 bases from V and 5 bases from J, leaving 17 bases between. CDR3 length: 15 amino acids. In DNA, the CDR3 is TGTGCCAGTAACCCCCGGAGGGGAGAGAATGAAAAACTGTTTTTT. This sequence encodes CASNPRRGENEKLFF.

V usage is TRBV18 and J usage is TRBJ2-7; D not certain. Trimming took 5 bases from V and 5 from J, leaving 7 bases between them. CDR3 length equals 11 residues. CDR1 and CDR2 from the germline V gene are KGHSH and LQKENI. CDR3 nucleotides: TGTGCCAGCTCAGCCGTAGACGAGCAGTACTTC. Its translation: CASSAVDEQYF.

CDR3 protein: CASSELLAPSREQFF. The CDR3 nucleotides read TGTGCCAGCAGTGAGTTGCTAGCGCCTAGTCGTGAGCAGTTCTTC. The chain carries TRBV6-1 and TRBJ2-1; TRBD2 is a possible D gene (6 bases). The CDR3 consists of 15 residues. Germline values: CDR1 MNHNS, CDR2 SASEGT. V dropped 3 bases and J dropped 9 bases, with 18 bases sitting between them.

The chain has TRBV7-3 and TRBJ1-2, with 7 bases matching TRBD1. Germline lookup yields CDR1 SGHTA and CDR2 FQGTGA. Trimming removed 0 bases from V and 2 bases from J; junction bases left unmatched: 3. The CDR3 has 15 amino acids. The CDR3 DNA sequence: TGTGCCAGCAGCTTAACCGGGGGACAGAACTATGGCTACACCTTC. It is translated as CASSLTGGQNYGYTF.

The rearrangement joins TRBV5-5 to TRBJ2-1; either TRBD1 or TRBD2 may supply D (6 bases each). The CDR3 totals 15 residues. Trimming shortened V by 5 bases and J by 4 bases, and 16 bases separated the two germline ends. Germline V CDR1 and CDR2: SGHKS, YYEKEE (reference sequence). CDR3 protein: CASSIGGGTYNEQFF. CDR3 sequence (DNA): TGTGCCAGCAGTATTGGAGGGGGAACTTACAATGAGCAGTTCTTC.

This sequence joins TRBV4-3 and TRBJ1-2; D perhaps matches TRBD1 (5 bases). Trimming cost V 0 bases and J 2 bases, with 10 bases left between them. Germline V lookup: CDR1 LGHNA, CDR2 YSLEER. This CDR3 region has 15 residues. CDR3 region: CASSQDRRANYGYTF. The CDR3 nucleotides read TGCGCCAGCAGCCAAGATCGCAGGGCCAACTATGGCTACACCTTC.

The chain carries TRBV19 and TRBJ1-4; D is undetermined. The CDR3 runs 14 residues. V lost 3 bases and J 8 bases, leaving 13 bases between the germline ends. Germline V CDR1 and CDR2: LNHDA, SQIVND (reference sequence). The CDR3 sequence: CASSIPGKEEKLFF. CDR3 DNA: TGTGCCAGTAGTATCCCCGGGAAAGAGGAAAAACTGTTTTTT. The whole variable domain, remainder taken from reference TRBV19 and TRBJ1-4, is DGGITQSPKYLFRKEGQNVTLSCEQNLNHDAMYWYRQDPGQGLRLIYYSQIVNDFQKGDIAEGYSVSREKKESFPLTVTSAQKNPTAFYLCASSIPGKEEKLFFGSGTQLSVL.

In DNA form, the CDR3 reads TGTGCCAGCAGCACGCCGGGACCTGGGGCCTACGAGCAGTACTTC. It codes for CASSTPGPGAYEQYF. J is TRBJ2-7 and V is TRBV28; D may be TRBD1 or TRBD2 (5 bases each). This CDR3 spans 15 amino acids. Germline V CDR1 and CDR2: MDHEN, SYDVKM. Trimming removed 6 bases at V and 2 bases at J, with 17 bases between.

V usage is TRBV29-1 and J usage is TRBJ2-3; unclear D gene. In germline, CDR1 is SQVTM, CDR2 ANQGSEA. The V and J ends lost 3 bases and 1 base respectively, with 8 bases between them. The CDR3 contains 13 residues. The CDR3 loop is CSVDSQGTDTQYF. The CDR3 coding sequence is TGCAGCGTTGACTCGCAGGGCACAGATACGCAGTATTTT.

This clone was seen a handful of times. The chain combines TRBV4-1 with TRBJ2-2, with TRBD2 identical over 15 bases. Germline trimming cut 4 bases from V and 2 bases from J; bases unmatched to any gene: 5. Germline V gene lookup returns CDR1 MGHRA and CDR2 YSYEKL. This CDR3 has 18 amino acids. This CDR3 reads CASSPQGLAGGNTGELFF. The CDR3, as DNA: TGCGCCAGCAGCCCACAGGGACTAGCGGGAGGCAACACCGGGGAGCTGTTTTTT.

The chain has TRBV5-1 and TRBJ2-2; D is unclear. Trimming cost V 7 bases and J 3 bases, with 16 bases left between them. CDR3 length: 15 amino acids. Per the germline V gene, CDR1 is SGHRS and CDR2 is YFSETQ. CDR3 in amino acids: CASRLPVGDTGELFF. CDR3 nucleotide sequence: TGCGCCAGCCGGCTCCCCGTTGGGGACACCGGGGAGCTGTTTTTT.

Of note for this clone: The missing conserved phenylalanine or tryptophan at the end of this CDR3 makes a read error likely. Because the CDR3's place on the DNA is in doubt, the DNA is left out and the CDR3 is given as listed by TCRdb. The CDR3 sequence is CASSGRAVPS. V usage is TRBV5-5 and J usage is TRBJ1-3. CDR1 SGHKS and CDR2 YYEKEE come from the germline V gene (reference sequence). The CDR3 comprises 10 residues, both ends counted.

This rearrangement joins TRBV5-5 to TRBJ2-7; tentative D call: TRBD1 (5 bases). CDR3 size: 15 residues. Trimming took 3 bases from V and 1 from J, leaving 14 bases between them. CDR1 is SGHKS and CDR2 is YYEKEE in the germline V gene (reference sequence). The CDR3 here is CASSSRQPGSYEQYF. DNA for the CDR3: TGTGCCAGCAGCTCTCGACAGCCCGGGTCCTACGAGCAGTACTTC.

The rearrangement joins TRBV7-3 to TRBJ2-3, with D perhaps matching TRBD1 (5 bases). The CDR3 is 15 residues long. Trimming stripped 2 bases from V and 1 base from J, with 10 bases between. The V gene's germline CDR1 is SGHTA and CDR2 FQGTGA. CDR3 in DNA: TGTGCCAGCAGCTTACAGGGAATCGGCACAGATACGCAGTATTTT. This translates into CASSLQGIGTDTQYF.